This TCR beta chain was captured by sequencing in a study of blood T cells in healthy people across ages. A second PCR of 7 to 11 cycles used a sample-barcoded 5' primer and a J-beta primer mix. One entry per CDR3 protein results from TCRdb running MiXCR on the 5' RACE reads. The sample comprises 900,000 to 950,000 distinct CDR3 sequences, just under 30% of which are singletons, and about 10% rests with the top ten. Trimming at V came to 4 bases and at J to 2 bases, leaving 12 bases not matched to a gene. This CDR3 is 16 amino acids long. In germline, CDR1 is SGHKS, CDR2 YYEKEE (reference sequence). In addition, the sample was reused for a study of T cells of mothers and their children.

Sequencing was done on a sample of blood. The receptor comes from a woman aged 40 to 49 in good health. The chain recombines TRBV5-5 with TRBJ2-7, with TRBD1 identical over 7 bases. In DNA form, the CDR3 reads TGTGCCAGCAGCCTGGGGGCCCGGCAGGGGGCCTACGAGCAGTACTTC. This gives the protein CASSLGARQGAYEQYF. The full variable domain, rest sourced from reference TRBV5-5 and TRBJ2-7, is DAGVTQSPTHLIKTRGQQVTLRCSPISGHKSVSWYQQVLGQGPQFIFQYYEKEERGRGNFPDRFSARQFPNYSSELNVNALLLGDSALYLCASSLGARQGAYEQYFGPGTRLTVT.